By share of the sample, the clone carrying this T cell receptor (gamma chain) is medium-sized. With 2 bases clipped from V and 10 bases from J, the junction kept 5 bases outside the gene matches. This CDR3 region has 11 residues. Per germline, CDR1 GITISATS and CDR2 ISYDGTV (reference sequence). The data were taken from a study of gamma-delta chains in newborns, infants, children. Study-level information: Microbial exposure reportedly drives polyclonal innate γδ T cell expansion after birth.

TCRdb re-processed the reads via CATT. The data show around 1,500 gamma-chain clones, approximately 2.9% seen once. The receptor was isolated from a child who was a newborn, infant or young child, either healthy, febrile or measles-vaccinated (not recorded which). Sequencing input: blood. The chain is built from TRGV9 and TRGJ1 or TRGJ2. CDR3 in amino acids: CALWEEKKKLF. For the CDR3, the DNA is TGTGCCTTGTGGGAGGAAAAAAAGAAACTCTTT.